This T cell receptor (beta chain) was profiled in a study of cytomegalovirus exposure and HLA in healthy donors. PCR employed 60 Vbeta and 13 Jbeta primers. The data were produced by immunoSEQ multiplex PCR, yet TCRdb's version contains in-frame clones alone and is incomplete. The table lists about 130,000 clones, about 71% of them singletons. In the case of this clone: Its specificity is unknown.

Trimming took 5 bases from V and 4 from J; bases not matched to a gene: 2. The CDR3 covers 15 residues. Germline assignment: CDR1 MDHEN and CDR2 SYDVKM. Study results and limitations: Reported findings show TCR beta sequences accurately forecast HLA-A and HLA-B alleles in most subjects. Researchers catalogued under 200 TCR beta chains as cytomegalovirus-associated. Most likely, a cluster of highly shared sequence variants arose as a sequencing artifact. With later analysis, a missense DCLRE1C variant became linked to TCR beta V- and J-gene trimming.

The V and J genes are TRBV28 and TRBJ1-6; 10 nucleotides align to TRBD1. This TCR was recovered from a woman between 45 and 60 years old in good health and CMV-seronegative. The source material was PBMCs. CDR3 sequence reads: CASSRDRGYNSPLHF. DNA for the CDR3: TGTGCCAGCAGTCGGGACAGGGGTTATAATTCACCCCTCCACTTT.